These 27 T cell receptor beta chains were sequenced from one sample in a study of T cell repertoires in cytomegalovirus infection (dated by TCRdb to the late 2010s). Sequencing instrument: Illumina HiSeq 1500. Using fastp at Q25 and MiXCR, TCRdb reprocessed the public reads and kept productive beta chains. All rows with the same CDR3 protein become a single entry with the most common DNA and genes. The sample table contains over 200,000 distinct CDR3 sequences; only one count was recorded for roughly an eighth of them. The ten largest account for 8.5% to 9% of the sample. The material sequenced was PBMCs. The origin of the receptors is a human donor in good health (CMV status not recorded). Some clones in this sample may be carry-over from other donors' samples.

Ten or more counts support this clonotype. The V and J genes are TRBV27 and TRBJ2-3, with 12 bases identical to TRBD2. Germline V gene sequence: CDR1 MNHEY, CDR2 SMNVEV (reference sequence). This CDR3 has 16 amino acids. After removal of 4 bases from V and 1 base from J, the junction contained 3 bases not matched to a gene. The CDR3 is CASSWTSGTGTDTQYF. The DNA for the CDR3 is TGTGCCAGCAGTTGGACTAGCGGGACCGGCACAGATACGCAGTATTTT.

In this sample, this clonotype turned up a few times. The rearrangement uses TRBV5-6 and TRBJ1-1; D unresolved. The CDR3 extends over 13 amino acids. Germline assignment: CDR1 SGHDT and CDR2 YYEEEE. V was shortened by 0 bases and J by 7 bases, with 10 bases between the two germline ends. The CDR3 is CASSLGRAIEAFF. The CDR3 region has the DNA TGTGCCAGCAGCTTGGGTCGGGCTATTGAAGCTTTCTTT.

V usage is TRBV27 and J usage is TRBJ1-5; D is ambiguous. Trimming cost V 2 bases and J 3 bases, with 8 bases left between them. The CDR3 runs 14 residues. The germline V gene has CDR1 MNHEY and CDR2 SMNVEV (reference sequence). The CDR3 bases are TGTGCCAGCAGTTTAACGGGTATCAATCAGCCCCAGCATTTT. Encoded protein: CASSLTGINQPQHF.

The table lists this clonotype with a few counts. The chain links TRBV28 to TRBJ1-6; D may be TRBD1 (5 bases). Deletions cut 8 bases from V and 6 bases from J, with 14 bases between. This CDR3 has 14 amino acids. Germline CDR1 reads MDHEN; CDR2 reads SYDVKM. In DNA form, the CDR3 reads TGTGCCAGCGGTCCGGGGGGGACTAATTCACCCCTCCACTTT. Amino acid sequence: CASGPGGTNSPLHF.

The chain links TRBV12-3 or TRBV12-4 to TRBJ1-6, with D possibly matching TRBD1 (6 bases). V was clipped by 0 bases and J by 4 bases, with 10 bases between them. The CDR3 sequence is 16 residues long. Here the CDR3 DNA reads TGTGCCAGCAGTTTAGCCGGACAGTGGTATAATTCACCCCTCCACTTT. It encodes CASSLAGQWYNSPLHF.

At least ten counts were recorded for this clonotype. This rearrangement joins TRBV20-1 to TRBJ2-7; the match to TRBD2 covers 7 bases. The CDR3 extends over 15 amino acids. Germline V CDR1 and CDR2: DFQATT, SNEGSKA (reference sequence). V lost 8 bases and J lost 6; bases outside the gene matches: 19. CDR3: CSFLADEHGMGEQYF. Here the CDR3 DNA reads TGCAGTTTCCTAGCGGACGAGCACGGTATGGGCGAGCAGTACTTC.

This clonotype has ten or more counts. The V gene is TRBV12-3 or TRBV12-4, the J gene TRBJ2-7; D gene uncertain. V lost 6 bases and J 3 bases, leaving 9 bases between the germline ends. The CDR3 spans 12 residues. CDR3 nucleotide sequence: TGTGCCAGCAGGACCCTGGACTACGAGCAGTACTTC. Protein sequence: CASRTLDYEQYF.

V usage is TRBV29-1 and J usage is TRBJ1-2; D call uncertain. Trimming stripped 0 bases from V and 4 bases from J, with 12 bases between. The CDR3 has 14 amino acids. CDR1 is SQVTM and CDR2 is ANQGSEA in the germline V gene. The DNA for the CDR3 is TGCAGCGTTGAAGATGGAAGTCTAGGCTATGGCTACACCTTC. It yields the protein CSVEDGSLGYGYTF.

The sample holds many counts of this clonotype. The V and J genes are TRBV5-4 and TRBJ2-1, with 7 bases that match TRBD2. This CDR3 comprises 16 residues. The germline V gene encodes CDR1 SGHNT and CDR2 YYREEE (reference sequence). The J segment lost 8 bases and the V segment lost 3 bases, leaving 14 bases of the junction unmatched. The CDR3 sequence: CASSSGDRGGVHEQFF. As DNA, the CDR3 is TGTGCCAGCAGCTCTGGTGATAGGGGAGGGGTGCATGAGCAGTTCTTC.

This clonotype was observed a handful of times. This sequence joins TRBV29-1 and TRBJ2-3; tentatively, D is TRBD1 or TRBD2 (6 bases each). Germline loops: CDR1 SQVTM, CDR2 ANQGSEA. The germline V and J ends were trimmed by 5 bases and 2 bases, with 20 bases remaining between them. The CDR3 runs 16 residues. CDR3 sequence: CSVQGTPEITTDTQYF. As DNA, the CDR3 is TGCAGCGTTCAGGGGACTCCAGAGATAACCACAGATACGCAGTATTTT.

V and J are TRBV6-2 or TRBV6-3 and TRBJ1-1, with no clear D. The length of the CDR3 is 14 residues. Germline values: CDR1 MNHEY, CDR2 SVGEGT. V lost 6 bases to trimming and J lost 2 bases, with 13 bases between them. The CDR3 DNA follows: TGTGCCAGCAGGAATAACCTCCTAAACACTGAAGCTTTCTTT. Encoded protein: CASRNNLLNTEAFF.

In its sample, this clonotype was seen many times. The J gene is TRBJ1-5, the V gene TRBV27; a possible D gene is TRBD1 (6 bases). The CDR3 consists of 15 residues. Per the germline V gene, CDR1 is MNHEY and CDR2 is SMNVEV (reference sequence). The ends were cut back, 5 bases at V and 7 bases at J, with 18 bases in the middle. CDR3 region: CASSLGTRGEQPQHF. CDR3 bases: TGTGCCAGCAGTCTAGGGACACGGGGGGAACAGCCCCAGCATTTT.

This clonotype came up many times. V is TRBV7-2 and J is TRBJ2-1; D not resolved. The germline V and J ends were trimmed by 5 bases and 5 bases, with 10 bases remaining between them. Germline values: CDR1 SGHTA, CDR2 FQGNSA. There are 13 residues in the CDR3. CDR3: CASSLLVHNEQFF. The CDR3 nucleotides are TGTGCCAGCAGCCTCCTGGTTCACAATGAGCAGTTCTTC.

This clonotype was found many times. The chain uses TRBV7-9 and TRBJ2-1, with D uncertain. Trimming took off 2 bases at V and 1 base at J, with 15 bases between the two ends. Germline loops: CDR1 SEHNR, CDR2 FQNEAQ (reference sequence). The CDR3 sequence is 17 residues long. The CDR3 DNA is TGTGCCAGCAGCTTATGGAGACCCAACTTTTCCTACAATGAGCAGTTCTTC. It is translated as CASSLWRPNFSYNEQFF.

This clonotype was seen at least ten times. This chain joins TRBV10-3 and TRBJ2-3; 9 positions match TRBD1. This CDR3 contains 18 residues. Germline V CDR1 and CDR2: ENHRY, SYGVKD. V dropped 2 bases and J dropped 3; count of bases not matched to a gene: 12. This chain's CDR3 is CAISEGRRGQGRTDTQYF. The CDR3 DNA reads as TGTGCCATCAGTGAGGGACGGCGGGGACAGGGTAGGACAGATACGCAGTATTTT.

In DNA form, the CDR3 reads TGTGCCAGCAGCTTAGACTCAGTGAATCAGCCCCAGCATTTT. Translation gives CASSLDSVNQPQHF. The chain joins TRBV7-9 to TRBJ1-5; D remains unclear. The CDR3 sequence is 14 residues long. The germline V gene encodes CDR1 SEHNR and CDR2 FQNEAQ (reference sequence). Trimming took off 1 base at V and 4 bases at J, with 8 bases between the two ends.

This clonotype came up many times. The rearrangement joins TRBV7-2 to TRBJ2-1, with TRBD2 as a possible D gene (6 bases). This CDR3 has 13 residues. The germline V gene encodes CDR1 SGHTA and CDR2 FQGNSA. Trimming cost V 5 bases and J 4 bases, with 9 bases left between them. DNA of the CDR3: TGTGCCAGCAGCCCGGGGGTATACAATGAGCAGTTCTTC. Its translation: CASSPGVYNEQFF.

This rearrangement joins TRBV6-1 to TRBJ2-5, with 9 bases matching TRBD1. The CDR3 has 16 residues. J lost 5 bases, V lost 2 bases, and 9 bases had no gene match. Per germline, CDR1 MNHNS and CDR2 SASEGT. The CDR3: CASSELVGQGYETQYF. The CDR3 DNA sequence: TGTGCCAGCAGTGAATTGGTAGGACAGGGGTATGAGACCCAGTACTTC.

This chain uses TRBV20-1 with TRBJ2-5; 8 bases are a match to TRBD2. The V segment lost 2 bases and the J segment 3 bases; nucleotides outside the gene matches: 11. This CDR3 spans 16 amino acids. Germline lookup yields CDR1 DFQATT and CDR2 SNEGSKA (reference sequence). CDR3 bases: TGCAGTGCTAGAAGAATTGCGACGCGGGGGGAAGAGACCCAGTACTTC. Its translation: CSARRIATRGEETQYF.

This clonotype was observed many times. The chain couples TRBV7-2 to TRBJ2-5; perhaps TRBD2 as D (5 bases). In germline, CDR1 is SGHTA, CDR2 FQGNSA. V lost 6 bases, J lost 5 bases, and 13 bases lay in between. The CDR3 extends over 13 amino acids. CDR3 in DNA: TGTGCCAGCAGACAGACGGGGTCGGAGACCCAGTACTTC. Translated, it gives CASRQTGSETQYF.

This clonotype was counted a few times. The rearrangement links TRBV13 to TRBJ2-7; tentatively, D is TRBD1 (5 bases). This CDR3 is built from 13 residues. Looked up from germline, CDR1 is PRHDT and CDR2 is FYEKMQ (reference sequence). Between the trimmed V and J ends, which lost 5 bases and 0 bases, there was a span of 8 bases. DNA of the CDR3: TGTGCCAGCAGCGTCGGACACTCCTACGAGCAGTACTTC. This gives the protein CASSVGHSYEQYF. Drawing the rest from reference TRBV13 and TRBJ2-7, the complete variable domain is AAGVIQSPRHLIKEKRETATLKCYPIPRHDTVYWYQQGPGQDPQFLISFYEKMQSDKGSIPDRFSAQQFSDYHSELNMSSLELGDSALYFCASSVGHSYEQYFGPGTRLTVT.

This chain's CDR3 is CSVEAERESSYEQYF. The CDR3, as DNA: TGCAGCGTTGAAGCGGAGCGGGAGTCCTCCTACGAGCAGTACTTC. The V and J genes are TRBV29-1 and TRBJ2-7, with 8 positions matching TRBD2. With 1 base clipped from V and 0 bases from J, the junction kept 5 bases outside the gene matches. From germline, CDR1 is SQVTM and CDR2 ANQGSEA. The CDR3 runs 15 residues.

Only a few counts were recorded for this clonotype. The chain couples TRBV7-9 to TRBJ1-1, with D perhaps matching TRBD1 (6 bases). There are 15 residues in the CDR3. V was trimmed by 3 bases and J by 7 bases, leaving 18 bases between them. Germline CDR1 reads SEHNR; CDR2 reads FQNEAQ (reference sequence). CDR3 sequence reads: CASSFRGAEIGEAFF. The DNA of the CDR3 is TGTGCCAGCAGCTTTCGGGGGGCAGAGATCGGTGAAGCTTTCTTT.

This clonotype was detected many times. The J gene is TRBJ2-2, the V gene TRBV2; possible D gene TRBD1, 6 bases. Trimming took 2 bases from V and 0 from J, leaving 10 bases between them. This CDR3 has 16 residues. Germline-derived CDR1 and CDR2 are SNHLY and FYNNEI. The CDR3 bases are TGTGCCAGCAGTGAACCGGGACACACGAACACCGGGGAGCTGTTTTTT. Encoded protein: CASSEPGHTNTGELFF.

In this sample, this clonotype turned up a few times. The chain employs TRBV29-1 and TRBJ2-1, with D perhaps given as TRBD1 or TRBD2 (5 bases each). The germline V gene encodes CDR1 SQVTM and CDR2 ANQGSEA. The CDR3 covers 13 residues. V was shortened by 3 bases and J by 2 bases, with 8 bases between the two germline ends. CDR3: CSVEGRTYNEQFF. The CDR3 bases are TGCAGCGTTGAGGGACGGACCTACAATGAGCAGTTCTTC.

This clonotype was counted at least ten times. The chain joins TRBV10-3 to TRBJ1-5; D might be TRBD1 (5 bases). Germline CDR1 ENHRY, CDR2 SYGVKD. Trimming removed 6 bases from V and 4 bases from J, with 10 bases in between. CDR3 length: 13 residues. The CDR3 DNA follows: TGTGCCATCAGCCGAGGGGAGAATCAGCCCCAGCATTTT. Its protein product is CAISRGENQPQHF.

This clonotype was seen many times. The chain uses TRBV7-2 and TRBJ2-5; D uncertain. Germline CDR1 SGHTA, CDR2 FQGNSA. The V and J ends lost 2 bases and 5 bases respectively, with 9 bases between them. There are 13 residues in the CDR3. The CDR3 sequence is CASSLWAEETQYF. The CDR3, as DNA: TGTGCCAGCAGCTTATGGGCGGAGGAGACCCAGTACTTC.